The 32 T cell receptor beta chains below all came from one sample that was sequenced in a study of neoadjuvant anti-PD-1 for oral cavity cancer. Libraries were prepared by immunoSEQ multiplex PCR; TCRdb keeps only in-frame clonotypes and omits some of them. Among about 16,000 clones listed, 72% were seen once. Sample: PBMCs, taken before nivolumab (anti-PD-1) treatment. These receptors all come from a person aged 40 to 85 with oral cavity squamous cell carcinoma.

The chain employs TRBV9 and TRBJ2-7, with 7 bases lining up with TRBD1. The CDR3 sequence is 15 residues long. In germline, CDR1 is SGDLS, CDR2 YYNGEE. V dropped 3 bases and J dropped 3; count of bases not matched to a gene: 9. The CDR3 spells CASSGTGQINYEQYF. In DNA, the CDR3 is TGTGCCAGCAGCGGGACGGGACAGATCAACTACGAGCAGTACTTC.

V usage is TRBV4-2 and J usage is TRBJ2-7, with 11 positions matching TRBD2. The CDR3 length is 17 residues. Germline V gene sequence: CDR1 LGHNA, CDR2 YNFKEQ. Trimming cost V 1 base and J 2 bases; bases outside gene matches: 7. The DNA of the CDR3 is TGTGCCAGCAGCCAAGGTGGTAGCGGGAGGGCAACCTACGAGCAGTACTTC. Translating gives CASSQGGSGRATYEQYF.

The chain uses TRBV7-9 and TRBJ1-2; D unresolved. Per the germline V gene, CDR1 is SEHNR and CDR2 is FQNEAQ (reference sequence). The CDR3 contains 15 residues. V was shortened by 5 bases and J by 3 bases, with 16 bases between the two germline ends. CDR3 in DNA: TGTGCCAGCAGCCCCGAAGTTCTGGGATACTATGGCTACACCTTC. Residues: CASSPEVLGYYGYTF.

The V gene is TRBV19, the J gene TRBJ1-2; D uncertain. CDR3 size: 12 residues. Germline CDR1 is LNHDA and CDR2 is SQIVND (reference sequence). V was cut by 2 bases and J by 6 bases, with 7 bases left in between. Here the CDR3 DNA reads TGTGCCAGTAGTATAAGGAGAGATGGCTACACCTTC. Translated: CASSIRRDGYTF.

The rearrangement joins TRBV27 to TRBJ2-7, with unresolved D. The CDR3 loop spans 14 amino acids. Germline lookup yields CDR1 MNHEY and CDR2 SMNVEV (reference sequence). Trimming shortened V by 3 bases and J by 2 bases, and 11 bases separated the two germline ends. DNA of the CDR3: TGTGCCAGCAGTTTCGTCTCCGGTGCCTACGAGCAGTACTTC. This encodes CASSFVSGAYEQYF.

The chain has TRBV4-1 and TRBJ1-5; 9 nucleotides match TRBD1. This CDR3 is 17 amino acids long. Germline loops: CDR1 MGHRA, CDR2 YSYEKL. Trimming cost V 1 base and J 5 bases; bases outside gene matches: 9. The CDR3 DNA sequence: TGCGCCAGCAGCCAAGCGGACGGGACAGGGCTTTATCAGCCCCAGCATTTT. This encodes CASSQADGTGLYQPQHF.

The CDR3 DNA reads TGTGCCAGCAGTCTCGCGGGGAGGGACACTGAAGCTTTCTTT. Protein product: CASSLAGRDTEAFF. The chain links TRBV28 to TRBJ1-1; D remains unclear. Germline lookup yields CDR1 MDHEN and CDR2 SYDVKM. The CDR3 totals 14 residues. Trimming shortened V by 5 bases and J by 3 bases, and 13 bases separated the two germline ends.

The V call is TRBV6-1, the J call TRBJ1-3; D perhaps matches TRBD1 (5 bases). V was pared by 10 bases and J by 4 bases, with 14 bases between. Germline V gene sequence: CDR1 MNHNS, CDR2 SASEGT. The CDR3 has 13 amino acids. The CDR3 region is CATGRELGNTIYF. The CDR3 bases are TGTGCCACCGGCAGGGAGTTGGGAAACACCATATATTTT.

V and J are TRBV6-4 and TRBJ2-3; TRBD1 is a possible D gene (6 bases). Germline V gene lookup returns CDR1 MRHNA and CDR2 SNTAGT. The V end was cut by 6 bases, the J end by 2 bases, with 12 bases between. This CDR3 has 14 amino acids. This chain's CDR3 is CASSLTGPTDTQYF. The CDR3 DNA is TGTGCCAGCAGCCTAACAGGGCCCACAGATACGCAGTATTTT.

This chain uses TRBV27 with TRBJ2-5; TRBD1 agrees at 7 bases. The CDR3 has 13 amino acids. V lost 6 bases, J lost 5 bases, and 6 bases stayed unmatched. Germline V gene sequence: CDR1 MNHEY, CDR2 SMNVEV (reference sequence). CDR3 nucleotides: TGTGCCAGCAGCTACAGGGGCGGGGAGACCCAGTACTTC. Its translation is CASSYRGGETQYF.

This clone was counted only a few times. This chain links TRBV7-3 with TRBJ1-1; the D gene is possibly TRBD1 (6 bases). V was cut by 5 bases and J by 6 bases, with 13 bases left in between. This CDR3 is built from 13 residues. The germline gives CDR1 SGHTA, CDR2 FQGTGA. The CDR3 region is CASSPQDSSEAFF. DNA of the CDR3: TGTGCCAGCAGCCCCCAGGACAGCTCTGAAGCTTTCTTT.

The chain couples TRBV6-5 to TRBJ2-4; tentatively, D is TRBD2 (6 bases). CDR3 size: 13 residues. Germline values: CDR1 MNHEY, CDR2 SVGAGI. Trimming took off 3 bases at V and 7 bases at J, with 10 bases between the two ends. The CDR3 DNA is TGTGCCAGCAGTTATTCGGGACTTAACATTCAGTACTTC. It codes for CASSYSGLNIQYF.

CDR3 sequence reads: CASSLVGGEYEQYF. CDR3 DNA: TGTGCCAGCAGCTTAGTGGGCGGGGAGTACGAGCAGTACTTC. The gene calls are TRBV7-2 and TRBJ2-7; tentative D call: TRBD2 (6 bases). The CDR3 length is 14 residues. Trimming pared 1 base from V and 4 bases from J, leaving 11 bases between. Germline loops: CDR1 SGHTA, CDR2 FQGNSA.

The gene calls are TRBV7-7 and TRBJ2-1, with a weak D call TRBD1 (6 bases). This CDR3 region has 13 residues. CDR1 is SSHAT, CDR2 FNYEAQ, per germline (reference sequence). With 5 bases removed from V and 5 bases from J, the gap between germline ends came to 10 bases. The CDR3: CASSQDSHNEQFF. The CDR3 DNA reads as TGTGCCAGCAGCCAGGACAGTCACAATGAGCAGTTCTTC.

This rearrangement joins TRBV27 to TRBJ2-1; TRBD2 aligns across 16 bases. The CDR3 is made up of 15 amino acids. The V gene's germline CDR1 is MNHEY and CDR2 SMNVEV (reference sequence). J was trimmed by 4 bases and V by 11 bases; bases with no gene match: 5. This CDR3 is CAVGTSGRAYNEQFF. The CDR3 nucleotides are TGTGCCGTAGGGACTAGCGGGAGGGCATACAATGAGCAGTTCTTC.

The V gene is TRBV15, the J gene TRBJ2-7; D gene ambiguous. The CDR3 totals 13 residues. Trimming left V 0 bases short and J 6 bases short, with 9 bases between. CDR1 is LNHNV and CDR2 is YYDKDF in the germline V gene (reference sequence). The CDR3, as DNA: TGTGCCACCAGCAGAGATAGTATCCCCGAGCAGTACTTC. Amino acid sequence: CATSRDSIPEQYF.

This chain uses TRBV6-1 with TRBJ2-1, with 12 bases that match TRBD2. Looked up from germline, CDR1 is MNHNS and CDR2 is SASEGT. The J segment lost 6 bases and the V segment lost 2 bases, leaving 2 bases of the junction unmatched. The CDR3 is made up of 15 amino acids. CDR3 DNA: TGTGCCAGCAGTGAACTAGCGGGAGGGTTCAATGAGCAGTTCTTC. It is translated as CASSELAGGFNEQFF.

The CDR3 is CASSPEWGRPDSNQPQHF. CDR3 nucleotides: TGTGCCAGCAGCCCCGAATGGGGTCGGCCCGATAGCAATCAGCCCCAGCATTTT. The chain uses TRBV14 and TRBJ1-5; D unclear. The CDR3 is 18 amino acids. Germline values: CDR1 SGHDN, CDR2 FVKESK. V lost 4 bases to trimming and J lost 0 bases, with 19 bases between them.

This clone was detected a few times. V gene TRBV6-1 combines with J gene TRBJ2-7, with TRBD2 identical over 11 bases. The CDR3 covers 16 residues. Germline V lookup: CDR1 MNHNS, CDR2 SASEGT. J gave up 2 bases and V 4 bases, and 7 bases lay outside the gene matches. The CDR3 spells CASSGGTSGTTYEQYF. The CDR3 nucleotides read TGTGCCAGCAGTGGAGGGACTAGCGGCACCACCTACGAGCAGTACTTC.

The rearrangement joins TRBV6-5 to TRBJ2-5, with 7 bases matching TRBD1. The CDR3 spans 13 residues. Germline CDR1 and CDR2: MNHEY and SVGAGI. V was clipped by 7 bases and J by 4 bases; unmatched bases: 6. For the CDR3, the DNA is TGTGCCAGCATGGACAGGATACTAGAGACCCAGTACTTC. Its translation is CASMDRILETQYF.

The chain recombines TRBV7-6 with TRBJ2-1, with a weak D call TRBD2 (6 bases). The CDR3 has 15 amino acids. The V and J ends lost 5 bases and 5 bases respectively, with 16 bases between them. Germline loops: CDR1 SGHVS, CDR2 FNYEAQ. DNA of the CDR3: TGTGCCAGCAGCCTCCCTAGGGACTTAAACAATGAGCAGTTCTTC. It codes for CASSLPRDLNNEQFF. The full variable domain, rest sourced from reference TRBV7-6 and TRBJ2-1, is GAGVSQSPRYKVTKRGQDVALRCDPISGHVSLYWYRQALGQGPEFLTYFNYEAQQDKSGLPNDRFSAERPEGSISTLTIQRTEQRDSAMYRCASSLPRDLNNEQFFGPGTRLTVL.

This clone was found a few times. V and J are TRBV14 and TRBJ2-5; D remains ambiguous. V lost 4 bases and J lost 4, with 7 bases in between. From germline, CDR1 is SGHDN and CDR2 FVKESK. The CDR3 sequence is 12 residues long. DNA of the CDR3: TGTGCCAGCAGCCCCCCCGGAGAGACCCAGTACTTC. It encodes CASSPPGETQYF.

The V gene is TRBV25-1, the J gene TRBJ2-2; no reliable D call. This CDR3 contains 14 residues. In germline, CDR1 is MGHDK, CDR2 SYGVNS. The germline V and J ends were trimmed by 1 base and 6 bases, with 9 bases remaining between them. The CDR3 DNA follows: TGTGCCAGCAGTGAATTCCGGGCGGCCGGGGAGCTGTTTTTT. Encoded protein: CASSEFRAAGELFF.

The rearrangement links TRBV28 to TRBJ2-3, with 7 bases fitting TRBD2. Germline V gene sequence: CDR1 MDHEN, CDR2 SYDVKM. The CDR3 spans 14 residues. The trim removed 6 bases at V and 2 bases at J, leaving 5 bases unmatched. CDR3 sequence (DNA): TGTGCCAGCAGACCTAGCGGTTACACAGATACGCAGTATTTT. This translates into CASRPSGYTDTQYF.

Remarks on this clone: Other DNA sequences in this specimen translate into the identical CDR3. This chain links TRBV9 with TRBJ2-1, with D possibly TRBD2 on 6 matching bases. There are 15 residues in the CDR3. V lost 2 bases, J lost 0 bases, and 9 bases lay in between. Germline V gene lookup returns CDR1 SGDLS and CDR2 YYNGEE. The CDR3 DNA follows: TGTGCCAGCAGCGTTAGCGGAAGCTCCTACAATGAGCAGTTCTTC. The encoded protein is CASSVSGSSYNEQFF.

This chain links TRBV7-3 with TRBJ2-3; 8 bases line up with TRBD2. Looked up from germline, CDR1 is SGHTA and CDR2 is FQGTGA. V shed 5 bases and J 2 bases; nucleotides not matched to a gene: 6. CDR3 length: 15 residues. The CDR3 protein is CASSRTSSDTDTQYF. As DNA, the CDR3 is TGTGCCAGCAGCCGGACTAGCTCCGACACAGATACGCAGTATTTT.

J is TRBJ1-1 and V is TRBV7-8, with no clear D. The CDR3 is 14 residues long. Looked up from germline, CDR1 is SGHVS and CDR2 is FQNEAQ. V dropped 8 bases and J dropped 1 base, with 14 bases sitting between them. CDR3 loop: CASSQFRSNTEAFF. In nucleotides, the CDR3 is TGTGCCAGCTCCCAGTTTCGATCGAACACTGAAGCTTTCTTT.

The rearrangement links TRBV6-5 to TRBJ2-2; D not certain. Germline CDR1 reads MNHEY; CDR2 reads SVGAGI. The length of the CDR3 is 12 residues. Deletions cut 7 bases from V and 3 bases from J, with 6 bases between. This CDR3 is CASNPDTGELFF. The CDR3 DNA follows: TGTGCCAGCAACCCTGACACCGGGGAGCTGTTTTTT.

This clone was seen a few times. The J gene is TRBJ1-1, the V gene TRBV6-5, with 10 bases matching TRBD1. This CDR3 has 14 residues. V lost 6 bases, J lost 3 bases, and 4 bases stayed unmatched. Germline V CDR1 and CDR2: MNHEY, SVGAGI. The CDR3 protein is CASRGQGMDTEAFF. The CDR3 region has the DNA TGTGCCAGCAGGGGACAGGGGATGGACACTGAAGCTTTCTTT.

In its sample, this clone was seen a few times. This rearrangement joins TRBV9 to TRBJ1-6; TRBD1 might be the D (6 bases). CDR1 SGDLS and CDR2 YYNGEE come from the germline V gene. The CDR3 sequence is 14 residues long. Trimming cost V 0 bases and J 13 bases, with 14 bases left between them. The CDR3 coding sequence is TGTGCCAGCAGCGTAGCCGGGGGCGATCCCCCCCTCCACTTT. Its protein is CASSVAGGDPPLHF.

The table lists this clone with a count of one. The chain combines TRBV28 with TRBJ2-3; D unresolved. The CDR3 is 11 residues long. CDR1 is MDHEN, CDR2 SYDVKM, per germline. V was pared by 6 bases and J by 2 bases, with 3 bases between. The CDR3 is CASSITDTQYF. DNA of the CDR3: TGTGCCAGCAGCATCACAGATACGCAGTATTTT.

This clone turned up a few times. The V and J genes are TRBV29-1 and TRBJ1-1; D perhaps matches TRBD1 (5 bases). Germline CDR1 reads SQVTM; CDR2 reads ANQGSEA. The CDR3 is 13 residues long. V dropped 3 bases and J dropped 6 bases, with 14 bases sitting between them. CDR3 residues: CSVDTGLNAEAFF. DNA for the CDR3: TGCAGCGTTGATACAGGTTTAAACGCTGAAGCTTTCTTT.